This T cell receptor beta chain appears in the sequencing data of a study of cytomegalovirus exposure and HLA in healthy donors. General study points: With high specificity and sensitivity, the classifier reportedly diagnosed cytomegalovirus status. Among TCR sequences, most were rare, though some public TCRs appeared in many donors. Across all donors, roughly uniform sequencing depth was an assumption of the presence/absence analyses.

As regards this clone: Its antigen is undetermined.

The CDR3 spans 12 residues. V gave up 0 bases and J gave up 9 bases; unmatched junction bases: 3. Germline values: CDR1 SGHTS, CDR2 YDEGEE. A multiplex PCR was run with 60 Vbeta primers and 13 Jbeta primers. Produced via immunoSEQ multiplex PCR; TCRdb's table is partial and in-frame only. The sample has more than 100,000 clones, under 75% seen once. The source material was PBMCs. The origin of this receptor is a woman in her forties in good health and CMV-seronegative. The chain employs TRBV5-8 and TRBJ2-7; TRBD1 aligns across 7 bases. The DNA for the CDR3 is TGTGCCAGCAGCTTGGTAGACAGGGCGCAGTACTTC. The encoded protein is CASSLVDRAQYF.